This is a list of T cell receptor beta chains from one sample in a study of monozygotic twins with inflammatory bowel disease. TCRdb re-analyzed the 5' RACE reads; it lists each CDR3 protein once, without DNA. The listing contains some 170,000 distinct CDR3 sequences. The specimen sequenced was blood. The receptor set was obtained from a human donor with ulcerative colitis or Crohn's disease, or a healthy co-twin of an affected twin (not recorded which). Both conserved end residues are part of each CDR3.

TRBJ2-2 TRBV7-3 CASSLEGGLAEMNTGELFF
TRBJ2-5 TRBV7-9 CASNGVEGTQYF
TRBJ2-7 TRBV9 CASSTGTAAYEQYF
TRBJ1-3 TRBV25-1 CASSPFVRGNTIYF
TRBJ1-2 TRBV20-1 CSARDPGAGRDYGYTF
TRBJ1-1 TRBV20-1 CSARGDSMNTEAFF
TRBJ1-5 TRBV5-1 CASSVGRDQPQHF
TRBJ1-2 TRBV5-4 CASSPTGDYGYTF
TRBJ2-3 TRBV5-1 CASSFTSDTQYF
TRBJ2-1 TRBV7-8 CASFRDRGDEQFF
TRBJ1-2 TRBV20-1 CSARRGQYGYTF
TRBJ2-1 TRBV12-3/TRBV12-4 CASSAQGTSGVGSYNEQFF
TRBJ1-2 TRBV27 CASSLGRDRGDFYGYTF
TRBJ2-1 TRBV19 CASAPLAGGPGHEQFF
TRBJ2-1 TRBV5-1 CASNVGGGYNEQFF
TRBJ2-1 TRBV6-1 CASSTPREGLDNEQFF
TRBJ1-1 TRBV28 CASSPSLMQGAFF
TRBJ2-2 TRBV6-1 CASSLEGGRGTGELFF
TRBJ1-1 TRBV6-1 CASSLTGVGEAFF
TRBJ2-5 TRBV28 CASRNKGMRETQYF